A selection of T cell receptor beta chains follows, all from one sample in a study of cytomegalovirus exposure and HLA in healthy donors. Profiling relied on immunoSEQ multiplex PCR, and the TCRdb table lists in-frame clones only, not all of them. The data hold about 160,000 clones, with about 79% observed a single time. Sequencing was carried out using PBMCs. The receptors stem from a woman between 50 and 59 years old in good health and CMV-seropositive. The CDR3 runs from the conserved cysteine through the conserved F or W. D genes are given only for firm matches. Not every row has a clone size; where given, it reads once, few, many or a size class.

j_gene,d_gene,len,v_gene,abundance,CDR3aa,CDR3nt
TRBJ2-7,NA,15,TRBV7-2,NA,CASSPSDFSIYEQYF,TGTGCCAGCAGCCCCTCGGACTTTTCTATCTACGAGCAGTACTTC
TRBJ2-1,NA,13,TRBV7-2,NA,CASEAGIHIEQFF,TGTGCCAGCGAGGCAGGGATACATATTGAGCAGTTCTTC
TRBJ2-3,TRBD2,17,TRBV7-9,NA,CATSASGRRGNTDTQYF,TGTGCCACCTCAGCCAGCGGGAGACGGGGAAATACAGATACGCAGTATTTT
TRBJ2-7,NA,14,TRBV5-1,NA,CASSSGRGAYEQYF,TGCGCCAGCAGCTCCGGACGGGGAGCCTACGAGCAGTACTTC
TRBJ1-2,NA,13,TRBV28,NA,CASRDSGVYGYTF,TGTGCCAGCAGAGACTCGGGAGTCTATGGCTACACCTTC
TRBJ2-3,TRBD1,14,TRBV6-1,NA,CASVRDRGTDTQYF,TGTGCCAGCGTCCGGGACAGGGGAACAGATACGCAGTATTTT
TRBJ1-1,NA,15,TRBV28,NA,CASSFGGLLNTEAFF,TGTGCCAGCAGTTTTGGAGGATTATTGAACACTGAAGCTTTCTTT
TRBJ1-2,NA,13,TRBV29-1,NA,CSVEGGATYGYTF,TGCAGCGTTGAGGGGGGGGCGACATATGGCTACACCTTC
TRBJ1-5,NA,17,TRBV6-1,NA,CASSELWPRKSNQPQHF,TGTGCCAGCAGTGAACTGTGGCCGAGGAAGAGCAATCAGCCCCAGCATTTT
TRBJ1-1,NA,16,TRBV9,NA,CASSEGPRGADTEAFF,TGTGCCAGCAGCGAGGGTCCGCGGGGAGCGGACACTGAAGCTTTCTTT
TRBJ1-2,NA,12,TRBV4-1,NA,CASSQGRVGYTF,TGCGCCAGCAGCCAAGGGCGGGTGGGCTACACCTTC
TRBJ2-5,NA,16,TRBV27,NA,CASSPLIRNPQETQYF,TGTGCCAGCAGTCCCCTTATTCGAAACCCCCAGGAGACCCAGTACTTC
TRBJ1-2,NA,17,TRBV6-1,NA,CASSELSGAVDNYGYTF,TGTGCCAGCAGTGAATTGTCAGGGGCGGTGGATAACTATGGCTACACCTTC
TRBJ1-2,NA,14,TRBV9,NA,CASSVDEASYGYTF,TGTGCCAGCAGCGTAGACGAGGCATCCTATGGCTACACCTTC
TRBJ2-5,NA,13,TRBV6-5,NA,CASSYGQPETQYF,TGTGCCAGCAGTTACGGGCAGCCAGAGACCCAGTACTTC
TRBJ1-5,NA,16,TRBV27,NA,CASSPDRGYPLVPQHF,TGTGCCAGCAGTCCCGACCGGGGGTACCCCCTAGTGCCCCAGCATTTT
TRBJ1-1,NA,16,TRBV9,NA,CASSVASGRFNTEAFF,TGTGCCAGCAGCGTAGCTAGTGGCAGATTTAACACTGAAGCTTTCTTT
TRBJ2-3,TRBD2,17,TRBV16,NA,CASSQDRPLAEKDTQYF,TGTGCCAGCAGCCAAGATCGTCCACTAGCGGAGAAAGATACGCAGTATTTT
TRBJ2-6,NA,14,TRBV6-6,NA,CASTPGTGANVLTF,TGTGCCAGCACCCCCGGGACAGGGGCCAACGTCCTGACTTTC
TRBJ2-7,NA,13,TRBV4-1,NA,CASSQVGAYEQYF,TGCGCCAGCAGCCAAGTCGGTGCCTACGAGCAGTACTTC
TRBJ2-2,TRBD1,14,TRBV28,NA,CASSVGQGGGELFF,TGTGCCAGCAGTGTGGGACAGGGTGGCGGGGAGCTGTTTTTT
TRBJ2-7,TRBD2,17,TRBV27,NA,CASSLSHPGLAGDEQYF,TGTGCCAGCAGTTTATCGCACCCGGGACTAGCGGGGGACGAGCAGTACTTC
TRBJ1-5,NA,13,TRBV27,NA,CASSGRPNQPQHF,TGTGCCAGCAGTGGCAGGCCCAATCAGCCCCAGCATTTT
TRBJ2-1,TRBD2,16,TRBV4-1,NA,CASSQVLAGEGNEQFF,TGCGCCAGCAGCCAGGTACTAGCGGGGGAGGGCAATGAGCAGTTCTTC
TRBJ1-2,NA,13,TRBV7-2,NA,CASSLTGIYGYTF,TGTGCCAGCAGCTTAACAGGAATCTATGGCTACACCTTC
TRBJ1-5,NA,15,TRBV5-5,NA,CASSLTPYSNQPQHF,TGTGCCAGCAGCTTGACACCGTATAGCAATCAGCCCCAGCATTTT
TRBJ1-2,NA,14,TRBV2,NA,CAIVLPGTNYGYTF,TGTGCCATCGTCCTTCCCGGGACTAACTATGGCTACACCTTC
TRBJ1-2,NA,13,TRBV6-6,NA,CASSSNYRQGYTF,TGTGCCAGCAGTTCTAATTACCGACAAGGCTACACCTTC
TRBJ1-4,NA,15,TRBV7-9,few,CASSPGGGPNEKLFF,TGTGCCAGCAGCCCAGGCGGGGGGCCTAATGAAAAACTGTTTTTT
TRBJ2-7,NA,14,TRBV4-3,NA,CASSQGTGIYEQYF,TGCGCCAGCAGCCAAGGTACAGGGATCTACGAGCAGTACTTC
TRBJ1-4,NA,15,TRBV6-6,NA,CASSSPLGVNEKLFF,TGTGCCAGCAGTTCCCCGCTGGGAGTAAATGAAAAACTGTTTTTT
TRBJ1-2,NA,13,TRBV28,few,CASIGGASYGYTF,TGTGCCAGCATTGGGGGGGCCAGCTATGGCTACACCTTC
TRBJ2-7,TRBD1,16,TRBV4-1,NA,CASSQDNEGGWYEQYF,TGCGCCAGCAGCCAAGATAATGAAGGGGGCTGGTACGAGCAGTACTTC
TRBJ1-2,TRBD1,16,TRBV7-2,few,CASSPNRGQGNYGYTF,TGTGCCAGCAGCCCGAATCGGGGACAGGGGAACTATGGCTACACCTTC
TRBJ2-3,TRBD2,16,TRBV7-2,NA,CASSLVAGAFTDTQYF,TGTGCCAGCAGCCTCGTAGCGGGGGCCTTCACAGATACGCAGTATTTT